The 24 T cell receptor beta chains below come from one sample, sequenced in a study of blood T cell repertoires in COVID-19. Data came from immunoSEQ multiplex PCR; TCRdb stores just in-frame clones and leaves some out. Of some 200,000 clones listed, roughly four fifths are singletons. Sequenced: PBMCs or T cells enriched from blood (not recorded which). These receptors all come from a man between 40 and 49 years old who had recovered from COVID-19.

The rearrangement uses TRBV19 and TRBJ2-3, with TRBD2 matching 10 bases. Germline CDR1 and CDR2: LNHDA and SQIVND (reference sequence). Unmatched junction bases numbered 11, after V lost 0 bases and J lost 8 bases. CDR3 length: 17 residues. The CDR3 sequence: CASSIDHVLAGATTQYF. The DNA of the CDR3 is TGTGCCAGTAGTATAGATCATGTTCTAGCGGGAGCCACTACGCAGTATTTT. Full variable domain (rest looked up from reference TRBV19 and TRBJ2-3): DGGITQSPKYLFRKEGQNVTLSCEQNLNHDAMYWYRQDPGQGLRLIYYSQIVNDFQKGDIAEGYSVSREKKESFPLTVTSAQKNPTAFYLCASSIDHVLAGATTQYFGPGTRLTVL.

J is TRBJ1-2 and V is TRBV19; 12 bases line up with TRBD1. CDR1 is LNHDA, CDR2 SQIVND, per germline (reference sequence). Unmatched junction bases numbered 0, after V lost 6 bases and J lost 4 bases. This CDR3 contains 13 residues. The CDR3 is CASRGQGAYGYTF. In DNA form, the CDR3 reads TGTGCCAGTAGGGGACAGGGGGCCTATGGCTACACCTTC.

This rearrangement joins TRBV29-1 to TRBJ1-2; 7 positions agree with TRBD1. This CDR3 has 13 amino acids. The germline CDR1 and CDR2 sequences are SQVTM and ANQGSEA. The V segment lost 7 bases and the J segment 7 bases; nucleotides outside the gene matches: 12. CDR3 sequence: CSAYQTGYSGYTF. The CDR3 DNA follows: TGCAGCGCCTACCAGACAGGGTACAGTGGCTACACCTTC.

V usage is TRBV30 and J usage is TRBJ2-5, with 12 nucleotides matching TRBD2. CDR3 size: 14 residues. After removal of 2 bases from V and 4 bases from J, the junction contained 2 bases not matched to a gene. Germline loops: CDR1 GTSNPN, CDR2 SVGIG (reference sequence). The CDR3 bases are TGTGCCTGGAGTCTACTAGCGGGAGGAGAGACCCAGTACTTC. Encoded protein: CAWSLLAGGETQYF.

This clone was observed a handful of times. The rearrangement uses TRBV14 and TRBJ1-5; D gene uncertain. There are 22 residues in the CDR3. CDR1 and CDR2 (germline): SGHDN, FVKESK. Trimming left V 2 bases short and J 6 bases short, with 35 bases between. The CDR3 nucleotides are TGTGCCAGCAGCCAACCCTCGATTTCCTGGAGAGGCGGTAAGTCGGGTTGTCAGCCCCAGCATTTT. Its translation: CASSQPSISWRGGKSGCQPQHF.

The chain uses TRBV19 and TRBJ2-1; weak D call: TRBD2 (6 bases). CDR3 length equals 15 residues. Germline CDR1 LNHDA, CDR2 SQIVND (reference sequence). V dropped 1 base and J dropped 4 bases, with 11 bases sitting between them. The CDR3 is CASSIVGEVYNEQFF. The CDR3 DNA reads as TGTGCCAGTAGTATAGTGGGGGAGGTTTACAATGAGCAGTTCTTC.

This rearrangement joins TRBV28 to TRBJ1-2, with TRBD1 matching 7 bases. V shed 6 bases, J shed 8 bases, and the junction held 9 bases outside the gene matches. Germline-derived CDR1 and CDR2 are MDHEN and SYDVKM. CDR3 size: 13 residues. The CDR3 bases are TGTGCCAGCAGGGCTACGACAGGGCAAGGCTACACCTTC. Translating gives CASRATTGQGYTF.

The gene calls are TRBV11-2 and TRBJ1-1; no clear D gene. Germline values: CDR1 SGHAT, CDR2 FQNNGV. The CDR3 is made up of 13 amino acids. V was trimmed by 3 bases and J by 3 bases, leaving 8 bases between them. For the CDR3, the DNA is TGTGCCAGCAGCTTCGTGCGGTACACTGAAGCTTTCTTT. Translation gives CASSFVRYTEAFF.

The V and J genes are TRBV28 and TRBJ2-7; D is ambiguous. Germline-derived CDR1 and CDR2 are MDHEN and SYDVKM. V dropped 5 bases and J dropped 6 bases, with 20 bases sitting between them. The length of the CDR3 is 15 residues. The CDR3 spells CASSLPAQVRVEQYF. Written as DNA, the CDR3 is TGTGCCAGCAGTCTCCCCGCCCAGGTTAGAGTCGAGCAGTACTTC.

The CDR3 reads CASSPGTSGYNEQFF. CDR3 coding DNA: TGCGCCAGCAGCCCTGGGACTAGCGGTTACAATGAGCAGTTCTTC. The chain uses TRBV4-3 and TRBJ2-1, with TRBD2 identical over 11 bases. The CDR3 totals 15 residues. V shed 4 bases, J shed 4 bases, and the junction held 3 bases outside the gene matches. CDR1 is LGHNA, CDR2 YSLEER, per germline.

The chain couples TRBV6-5 to TRBJ1-1; D perhaps matches TRBD1 (5 bases). The V end lost 4 bases, the J end lost 5 bases, and 11 bases lay between the germline ends. The germline gives CDR1 MNHEY, CDR2 SVGAGI. The length of the CDR3 is 13 residues. The CDR3 DNA sequence: TGTGCCAGCAGTTCCCCATCAGGGACTGAAGCTTTCTTT. Its translation is CASSSPSGTEAFF.

The genes are TRBV2 and TRBJ1-5; perhaps TRBD1 as D (5 bases). The V end was cut by 7 bases, the J end by 7 bases, with 17 bases between. The CDR3 extends over 14 amino acids. Germline V gives CDR1 SNHLY, CDR2 FYNNEI. The CDR3, as DNA: TGTGCCAGCATCGAAGGAGGGGTAGGACAGCCCCAGCATTTT. It specifies CASIEGGVGQPQHF.

This clone is a singleton in its sample. V is TRBV7-3 and J is TRBJ1-1, with D hard to call. CDR3 length equals 13 residues. With 5 bases removed from V and 6 bases from J, the gap between germline ends came to 13 bases. Germline CDR1 SGHTA, CDR2 FQGTGA. CDR3 residues: CASSRGSEAEAFF. In DNA form, the CDR3 reads TGTGCCAGCAGCAGAGGGTCCGAAGCTGAAGCTTTCTTT.

The chain has TRBV10-2 and TRBJ1-2, with D perhaps matching TRBD1 (6 bases). This CDR3 has 12 amino acids. The germline gives CDR1 WSHSY, CDR2 SAAADI. V gave up 2 bases and J gave up 6 bases, with 7 bases separating them. The CDR3 region is CASSETGNGYTF. The DNA of the CDR3 is TGCGCCAGCAGTGAGACAGGGAATGGCTACACCTTC.

This clone was recorded once. The V and J genes are TRBV24-1 and TRBJ2-3; 8 bases map to TRBD2. The CDR3 length is 13 residues. Looked up from germline, CDR1 is KGHDR and CDR2 is SFDVKD. V was pared by 9 bases and J by 4 bases, with 5 bases of the junction left unmatched. CDR3 sequence reads: CATAPGGPDTQYF. CDR3 DNA sequence: TGTGCCACCGCGCCGGGGGGGCCAGATACGCAGTATTTT.

V usage is TRBV28 and J usage is TRBJ1-2; 9 nucleotides line up with TRBD1. Germline V gene sequence: CDR1 MDHEN, CDR2 SYDVKM. Trimming took 2 bases from V and 2 from J; bases not matched to a gene: 0. CDR3 size: 14 residues. This CDR3 is CASSLGQGNYGYTF. The CDR3 nucleotides are TGTGCCAGCAGTTTAGGACAGGGGAACTATGGCTACACCTTC.

Regarding this clone: Other nucleotide sequences in the sample specify the same CDR3. V usage is TRBV5-6 and J usage is TRBJ2-7; D not resolved. The CDR3 runs 11 residues. Trimming pared 3 bases from V and 2 bases from J, leaving 3 bases between. The germline CDR1 and CDR2 sequences are SGHDT and YYEEEE. CDR3 protein: CASSSTYEQYF. CDR3 nucleotide sequence: TGTGCCAGCAGCTCTACCTACGAGCAGTACTTC.

The gene calls are TRBV27 and TRBJ2-3, with 11 bases identical to TRBD2. J was trimmed by 4 bases and V by 2 bases; bases with no gene match: 5. The CDR3 sequence is 16 residues long. The germline V gene encodes CDR1 MNHEY and CDR2 SMNVEV (reference sequence). CDR3 coding DNA: TGTGCCAGCAGTTTACGCGCTAGCGGGAGGCCAGATACGCAGTATTTT. Encoded protein: CASSLRASGRPDTQYF.

This CDR3 reads CASSYGPGQTYEQYF. CDR3 bases: TGTGCCAGCAGTTACGGACCGGGACAGACCTACGAGCAGTACTTC. The chain recombines TRBV6-2 or TRBV6-3 with TRBJ2-7, with TRBD1 matching 7 bases. This CDR3 comprises 15 residues. J was trimmed by 2 bases and V by 2 bases; bases with no gene match: 6. Germline CDR1 MNHEY, CDR2 SVGEGT.

The rearrangement uses TRBV4-3 and TRBJ1-1; D unclear. The CDR3 totals 17 residues. Per the germline V gene, CDR1 is LGHNA and CDR2 is YSLEER. The V gene lost 0 bases and the J gene lost 2 bases, with 16 bases spanning the gap. The CDR3 sequence: CASSQDIITDLNTEAFF. The CDR3 nucleotides read TGCGCCAGCAGCCAAGATATAATAACAGACCTTAACACTGAAGCTTTCTTT.

The table lists this clone with a count of one. The J gene is TRBJ1-2, the V gene TRBV27; 7 bases match TRBD1. The germline V gene encodes CDR1 MNHEY and CDR2 SMNVEV (reference sequence). The CDR3 contains 12 residues. Trimming at V came to 6 bases and at J to 6 bases, leaving 4 bases not matched to a gene. In DNA form, the CDR3 reads TGTGCCAGCAGCTACAGGGGTCATGGCTACACCTTC. Translating it yields CASSYRGHGYTF.

The chain links TRBV5-8 to TRBJ1-1; the D gene is possibly TRBD1 (6 bases). The CDR3 covers 15 residues. The V end was cut by 4 bases, the J end by 2 bases, with 15 bases between. Germline CDR1 and CDR2: SGHTS and YDEGEE. As DNA, the CDR3 is TGTGCCAGCAGCGCATCAGGGGCTCCCAACACTGAAGCTTTCTTT. Protein: CASSASGAPNTEAFF.

The chain couples TRBV25-1 to TRBJ2-2; TRBD2 might be the D (5 bases). V was shortened by 1 base and J by 5 bases, with 8 bases between the two germline ends. The CDR3 is 14 residues long. CDR1 MGHDK and CDR2 SYGVNS come from the germline V gene. CDR3 protein: CASSELGGTGELFF. As DNA, the CDR3 is TGTGCCAGCAGTGAATTGGGCGGGACCGGGGAGCTGTTTTTT.

This chain links TRBV4-1 with TRBJ2-3, with D possibly being TRBD1 (6 bases). Germline assignment: CDR1 MGHRA and CDR2 YSYEKL. The germline V and J ends were trimmed by 5 bases and 7 bases, with 19 bases remaining between them. The CDR3 loop spans 15 amino acids. In DNA, the CDR3 is TGCGCCAGCAGCGAACCCTGGGGACAACAAAATACGCAGTATTTT. Translating gives CASSEPWGQQNTQYF.